A single sample is the source of the 4 T cell receptor beta chains below, sequenced in a study of T cells expressing NK-cell markers. Each CDR3 protein gets one entry in TCRdb, which reprocessed the 5' RACE reads and gives no DNA. The sample includes roughly 350,000 distinct CDR3 sequences. Sequenced: blood T cells: a sorted CD56 or NKG2C T cell subset, CD4+ or CD8+ T cells, or bulk PBMC T cells (not recorded which). These TCRs come from a man between 18 and 69 years old in good health.

J is TRBJ2-3 and V is TRBV14; TCRdb designates TRBD1, a call that cannot be tested without DNA. The CDR3 is 16 amino acids. Germline-derived CDR1 and CDR2 are SGHDN and FVKESK. This CDR3 reads CASSQLGPGVTDTQYF.

The rearrangement uses TRBV18 and TRBJ2-4. Germline V lookup: CDR1 KGHSH, CDR2 LQKENI. This CDR3 comprises 14 residues. The CDR3 protein is CASSPPGPGNIQYF.

The CDR3: CASSYSGLSMNTEAFF. The chain is built from TRBV6-5 and TRBJ1-1. Germline V lookup: CDR1 MNHEY, CDR2 SVGAGI. The CDR3 spans 16 residues.

The CDR3 here is CASSSERPGTQYF. The V call is TRBV28, the J call TRBJ2-3; the D call of TRBD1 rests on TCRdb alone, since no DNA is present to check it. The CDR3 has 13 residues. Germline lookup yields CDR1 MDHEN and CDR2 SYDVKM.